This T cell receptor (beta chain) was found in a study of beta chain features in type 1 diabetes. Between the trimmed V and J ends, which lost 3 bases and 0 bases, there was a span of 9 bases. The CDR3 contains 16 residues. From germline, CDR1 is MNHEY and CDR2 SMNVEV (reference sequence). Expressed TCRB transcripts got sequenced, as all isolated RNA was reverse transcribed. Clones were sequenced by immunoSEQ multiplex PCR, and TCRdb holds only the in-frame ones, with some missing. The sample includes some 220,000 clones, about a tenth of them seen just once. The source of this sequence is a man between 18 and 35 years old in good health. Sequencing was carried out using central memory CD4+ T cells from blood. The chain carries TRBV27 and TRBJ2-6; D ambiguous. For the CDR3, the DNA is TGTGCCAGCAGTTTGATACAGAGCTCTGGGGCCAACGTCCTGACTTTC. As protein: CASSLIQSSGANVLTF. Drawing the rest from reference TRBV27 and TRBJ2-6, the complete variable domain is EAQVTQNPRYLITVTGKKLTVTCSQNMNHEYMSWYRQDPGLGLRQIYYSMNVEVTDKGDVPEGYKVSRKEKRNFPLILESPSPNQTSLYFCASSLIQSSGANVLTFGAGSRLTVL.